Each of the 13 T cell receptor beta chains below was sequenced from the same sample in a study of cytomegalovirus exposure and HLA in healthy donors. The PCR used 60 Vbeta and 13 Jbeta primers. Profiling relied on immunoSEQ multiplex PCR, and the TCRdb table lists in-frame clones only, not all of them. This table holds approximately 170,000 clones, around 78% found once. The sequencing sample was made of PBMCs. These TCRs come from a female donor in good health and CMV-seronegative.

The V and J genes are TRBV4-3 and TRBJ1-2; 9 bases fit TRBD1. This CDR3 spans 15 amino acids. The J segment lost 8 bases and the V segment lost 0 bases, leaving 7 bases of the junction unmatched. Germline CDR1 reads LGHNA; CDR2 reads YSLEER. The CDR3 DNA follows: TGCGCCAGCAGCCAAGAATCACAGGGGGCGCTCGGCTACACCTTC. Its translation is CASSQESQGALGYTF.

The V gene is TRBV9, the J gene TRBJ2-2; D might be TRBD2 (6 bases). Germline CDR1 is SGDLS and CDR2 is YYNGEE. V dropped 4 bases and J dropped 5 bases, with 12 bases sitting between them. CDR3 size: 14 residues. CDR3 DNA: TGTGCCAGCAGCTCCCGACGGGGGACCGGGGAGCTGTTTTTT. It encodes CASSSRRGTGELFF.

This sequence joins TRBV4-2 and TRBJ1-6, with D possibly matching TRBD1 (6 bases). V lost 4 bases and J 2 bases, leaving 12 bases between the germline ends. Germline assignment: CDR1 LGHNA and CDR2 YNFKEQ. The CDR3 loop spans 16 amino acids. The CDR3 reads CASSRAGTTYNSPLHF. CDR3 in DNA: TGTGCCAGCAGCCGTGCCGGGACAACCTATAATTCACCCCTCCACTTT.

The rearrangement links TRBV19 to TRBJ1-6, with 12 nucleotides matching TRBD1. Germline V gene sequence: CDR1 LNHDA, CDR2 SQIVND (reference sequence). V lost 3 bases and J lost 8; bases outside the gene matches: 5. This CDR3 comprises 16 residues. In DNA, the CDR3 is TGTGCCAGTAGTATCCGCGGGACAGGGGGCCATTCACCCCTCCACTTT. Protein product: CASSIRGTGGHSPLHF.

The chain has TRBV28 and TRBJ1-2; tentative D call: TRBD1 (5 bases). Germline values: CDR1 MDHEN, CDR2 SYDVKM. The CDR3 extends over 14 amino acids. The V and J ends lost 6 bases and 3 bases respectively, with 14 bases between them. CDR3 protein: CASRTSGGDYGYTF. In nucleotides, the CDR3 is TGTGCCAGCAGAACGAGCGGGGGGGACTATGGCTACACCTTC.

The table lists this clone with a count of one. The gene calls are TRBV11-1 and TRBJ2-1, with TRBD2 identical over 9 bases. This CDR3 comprises 16 residues. The trim removed 1 base at V and 7 bases at J, leaving 8 bases unmatched. CDR1 and CDR2 from the germline V gene are SGHAT and FQDESV (reference sequence). CDR3 amino acids: CASSLVSGTSTNEQFF. CDR3 bases: TGTGCCAGCAGCTTAGTCTCGGGGACTAGCACGAATGAGCAGTTCTTC.

This chain connects TRBV7-6 to TRBJ2-5; 8 bases align to TRBD1. The CDR3 is made up of 15 amino acids. J was trimmed by 5 bases and V by 3 bases; bases with no gene match: 8. Germline V CDR1 and CDR2: SGHVS, FNYEAQ. The CDR3 here is CASSLGQGALETQYF. CDR3 DNA: TGTGCCAGCAGCTTGGGCCAGGGGGCCCTGGAGACCCAGTACTTC.

This chain connects TRBV5-1 to TRBJ2-7, with a possible D match to TRBD2 (6 bases). The V gene lost 0 bases and the J gene lost 4 bases, with 14 bases spanning the gap. Germline V lookup: CDR1 SGHRS, CDR2 YFSETQ. This CDR3 region has 15 residues. CDR3 sequence: CASSLGSGGPYEQYF. The CDR3 DNA reads as TGCGCCAGCAGCTTGGGTTCCGGAGGGCCTTACGAGCAGTACTTC.

The chain uses TRBV4-1 and TRBJ2-7; 10 bases match TRBD2. Trimming at V came to 4 bases and at J to 1 base, leaving 19 bases not matched to a gene. The CDR3 runs to 20 residues. The V gene's germline CDR1 is MGHRA and CDR2 YSYEKL. The CDR3 DNA is TGCGCCAGCAGCCCTAGCGGCGCTAGCGGGAGATTCACTGTATCCTACGAGCAGTACTTC. This translates into CASSPSGASGRFTVSYEQYF.

This chain links TRBV18 with TRBJ1-4; D is unclear. Trimming took 2 bases from V and 7 from J, leaving 11 bases between them. Germline CDR1 and CDR2: KGHSH and LQKENI. The CDR3 has 14 residues. The CDR3 spells CASSPFSGGEKLFF. CDR3 nucleotide sequence: TGTGCCAGCTCACCATTTTCAGGAGGTGAAAAACTGTTTTTT.

V gene TRBV29-1 combines with J gene TRBJ1-1, with D perhaps TRBD1 (5 bases). V was trimmed by 7 bases and J by 0 bases, leaving 15 bases between them. The CDR3 covers 14 residues. CDR1 is SQVTM and CDR2 is ANQGSEA in the germline V gene. The CDR3 region is CSASTARMNTEAFF. CDR3 DNA sequence: TGCAGCGCTTCGACAGCTCGCATGAACACTGAAGCTTTCTTT. The entire variable domain, with the rest obtained from reference TRBV29-1 and TRBJ1-1, is as follows: SAVISQKPSRDICQRGTSLTIQCQVDSQVTMMFWYRQQPGQSLTLIATANQGSEATYESGFVIDKFPISRPNLTFSTLTVSNMSPEDSSIYLCSASTARMNTEAFFGQGTRLTVV.

This clone was observed a few times. The chain combines TRBV7-6 with TRBJ1-2; D is possibly TRBD1 (5 bases). Germline-derived CDR1 and CDR2 are SGHVS and FNYEAQ. V was trimmed by 5 bases and J by 2 bases, leaving 12 bases between them. This CDR3 contains 14 residues. The CDR3 sequence: CASSPWGGNYGYTF. CDR3 DNA: TGTGCCAGCAGCCCCTGGGGGGGGAACTATGGCTACACCTTC.

The chain links TRBV6-5 to TRBJ1-2, with a weak D call TRBD1 (5 bases). Deletions cut 1 base from V and 8 bases from J, with 11 bases between. The germline gives CDR1 MNHEY, CDR2 SVGAGI. This CDR3 has 13 residues. The CDR3 is CASSYYQGGGYTF. Here the CDR3 DNA reads TGTGCCAGCAGTTACTATCAGGGCGGCGGCTACACCTTC.